This T cell receptor beta chain stems from a study of T cell responses to AZD1222 COVID-19 vaccine. Study conclusions and caveats: The donor group comprised mostly white British people and more females; the analysis possibly underestimated clonal diversity.

This clone was observed a few times. Its antigen is currently unknown. Per germline, CDR1 KGHDR and CDR2 SFDVKD. The ends were cut back, 0 bases at V and 2 bases at J, with 4 bases in the middle. There are 14 residues in the CDR3. The protocol was immunoSEQ multiplex PCR, while the TCRdb copy is restricted to in-frame clones and leaves out a portion. The sample yields about 50,000 clones, roughly 80% seen once. The receptor comes from an adult in good health. Specimen: peripheral blood, collected on day 0 of AZD1222 vaccination. The V call is TRBV24-1, the J call TRBJ1-5; D not certain. The CDR3 nucleotides read TGTGCCACCAGTGATTTGGACGGCAATCAGCCCCAGCATTTT. Residues: CATSDLDGNQPQHF.